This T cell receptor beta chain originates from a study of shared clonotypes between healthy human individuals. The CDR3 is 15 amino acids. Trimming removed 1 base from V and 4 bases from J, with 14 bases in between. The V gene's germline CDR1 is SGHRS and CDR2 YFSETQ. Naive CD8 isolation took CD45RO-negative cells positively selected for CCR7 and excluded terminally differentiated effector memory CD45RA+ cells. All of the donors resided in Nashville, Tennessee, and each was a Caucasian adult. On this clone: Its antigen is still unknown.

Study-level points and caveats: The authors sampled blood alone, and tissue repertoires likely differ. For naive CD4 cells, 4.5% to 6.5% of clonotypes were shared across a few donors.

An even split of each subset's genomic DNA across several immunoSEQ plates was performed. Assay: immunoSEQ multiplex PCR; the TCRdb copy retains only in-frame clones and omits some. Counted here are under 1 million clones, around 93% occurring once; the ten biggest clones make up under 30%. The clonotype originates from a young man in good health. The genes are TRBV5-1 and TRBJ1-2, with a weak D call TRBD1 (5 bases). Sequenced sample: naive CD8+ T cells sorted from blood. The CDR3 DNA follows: TGCGCCAGCAGCTTGTTAGGGACTAACCTCTATGGCTACACCTTC. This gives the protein CASSLLGTNLYGYTF.